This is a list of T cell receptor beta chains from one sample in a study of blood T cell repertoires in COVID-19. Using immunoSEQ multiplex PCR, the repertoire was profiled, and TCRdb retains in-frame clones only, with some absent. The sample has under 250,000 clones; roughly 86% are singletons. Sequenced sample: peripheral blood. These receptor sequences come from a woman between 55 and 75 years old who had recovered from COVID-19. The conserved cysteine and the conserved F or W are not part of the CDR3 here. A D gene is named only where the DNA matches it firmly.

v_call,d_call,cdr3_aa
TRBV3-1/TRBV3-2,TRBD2,ASSLGLAGYQETQY
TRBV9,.,ASSVGRRDTEAF
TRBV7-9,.,ASSFKTGLRTDTQY
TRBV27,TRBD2,ASTSWGTSGGRGYEQY
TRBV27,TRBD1,ASSFRGQGGNQPQH
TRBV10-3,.,ATARGSYEQY
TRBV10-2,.,ASSESRQPNQPQH
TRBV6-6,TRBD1,ASSQQSGGAGNQPQH
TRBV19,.,ASRYNPGVRQPQH
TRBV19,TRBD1,ASSIATGGMDEQY
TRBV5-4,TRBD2,ASRPGSGLAGAETQY
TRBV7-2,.,ASSPRKGELF
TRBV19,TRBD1,ASSDRGINEQF
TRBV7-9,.,ASLSTGLGETQY
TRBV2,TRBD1,ASRGRDRGGVSGANVLT